This T cell receptor beta chain was identified during a study of CD8+CD57+ T cells in acquired aplastic anemia. Study summary: Sorted CD4+ and CD8+ cells gave a mean 3.2 ug DNA, range about 0.19 to 27.4 ug.

General study points: Shared by patients and controls, 25 to 30 CD8+ CDR3s were abundant in patients.

Sequencing was done on patients that had shown CD8+CD57+ cell expansion by flow cytometry. Severe acquired aplastic anemia was the diagnosis recorded for all patients. No therapy had been given to the patients at the time of blood sampling. V lost 3 bases and J lost 1; bases outside the gene matches: 3. The CDR3 covers 16 residues. The TCR beta profiling, which covered VDJ combination and CDR3 sequence, was carried out using genomic DNA as the template. TCRdb ran MiXCR on the reads and lists one entry per CDR3 protein. The sample lists some 200,000 distinct CDR3 sequences, almost 50% occurring once. In the case of this clonotype: Its antigen is unidentified.

The rearrangement links TRBV12-3 or TRBV12-4 to TRBJ1-5; TRBD1 matches at 10 bases. The sequencing sample was made of sorted CD4+, CD8+, or CD8+CD57+ T cells (not recorded which) from PBMCs. The TCR sequence derives from a human donor with aplastic anemia. The CDR3 DNA follows: TGTGCCAGCAGTTTGGGGGGACAGGGGAGCAATCAGCCCCAGCATTTT. The encoded protein is CASSLGGQGSNQPQHF.